What follows is one TCR beta chain and its context. Its target antigen remains unknown. Base qualities are not provided; no much larger clone lies one nucleotide away. This entry is derived from a study of hypomethylating agent response in myelodysplastic syndrome (dated by TCRdb to about 2021). Turning to the overall study: The hypomethylating agents azacitidine (about 75% of the 11) or decitabine (3 of 11) were used to treat the patients. Complete response or hematologic improvement counted as response, and patients meeting neither criterion were classed as non-responders. About 6 patients responded with complete response or hematologic improvement, and about five patients were non-responders. On average the patients were approximately 67 +/- 5.9 years old, and a diploid cytogenetic profile was seen most often. The cohort was composed of ten or so male and a couple of female myelodysplastic syndrome patients. The most frequent mutation was TET2, found in about 50% of the 11 patients.

Libraries were prepared through the immunoSEQ multiplex PCR assay. Sequencing was run at survey resolution with two replicates of 200 ng each, for a total of about 400 ng of DNA per sample. The hsTCRB kit detected rearranged TCRB sequences in genomic DNA using multiplex PCR primers targeting V and J genes. The CDR3 region was amplified in a first PCR of 31 cycles using the QIAGEN Multiplex PCR Kit. An approximately 8-cycle second PCR added sample barcodes and Illumina adapters to each replicate. Pooled libraries were quantified using a QuantStudio 6 and the KAPA library quantification kit. About 15 pM of pooled libraries was sequenced on an Illumina MiSeq using 156-cycle single-end reads and a 15-cycle index read. The source study handled its data this way. VDJdb annotation flagged 1.7% of 168,753 unique clonotypes as previously reported viral-epitope-specific. Raw reads were processed by the immunoSEQ Data Assistant and immunoSEQ Analyzer into normalized, annotated TCRB repertoires. Clonotypes were analyzed with the immunarch R package version 0.6.5 and BioAnalyzer. Before richness was estimated, every repertoire was downsampled to the clone count of the smallest repertoire. Clonotypes were classified as expanded, contracted or novel by Fisher's exact tests, with novel defined as zero frequency before treatment. Significantly changed CDR3 beta sequences were clustered with GLIPH2 using simulation_depth=1000 and kmer_min_depth=3, and CDR3s shorter than five residues were excluded. TCRdb retrieved this table from immuneACCESS and kept in-frame rearrangements only. Not all clones are present; in checked studies, unresolved V genes account for under half, and no reason is known for the remainder. V, J and clone size derive from that table, while D and trimming were established from the DNA sequence. Present in this sample are 6,000 or so clones, around 80% of which were seen just once. Of the sample, around 9.6% is held by the ten largest clones.

Bulk bone marrow was analyzed without sorting T-cell subsets. Immunosequencing of the TCR beta CDR3 regions was performed on bone marrow from 11 myelodysplastic syndrome patients before and after hypomethylating agent therapy. For longitudinal repertoire tracking, a baseline bone marrow plus two to three bone marrows at different post-treatment timepoints were contributed by each patient. Whole bone marrow served as the source for genomic DNA extraction, with DNA quality checked using TapeStation, NanoDrop OneC and PicoGreen assays. The CDR3 runs 14 amino acids, cysteine and phenylalanine included. Only the CDR3 DNA stays, 42 bases, in frame from base 1. In the germline V gene, CDR1 corresponds to SGHRS and CDR2 to YFSETQ. V is reduced by 5 bases and J by 6 bases, leaving a spacing of 16 bases between them. Points the paper makes about the study in general: A possible recognition of novel MDS antigens by the shared GLIPH2 clusters was not confirmed and needs experimental validation. Age matching of healthy control donors to MDS patients was not performed, and the MDS versus healthy comparison could have been impacted by this lack of age matching. After hypomethylating agent treatment, no significant change in richness, rarefaction diversity or clonality was seen, either across all patients or within response groups. Only approximately 10 patients were analyzed, so the study cohort was small. Novel clonotypes emerged more often in responders, while non-responders showed more contracted clonotypes after treatment.

Source: bone marrow, taken before or after starting hypomethylating agent treatment for myelodysplastic syndrome (not recorded which). The chain uses TRBV5-1 and TRBJ2-3; no D gene call is confident. The source is a human donor with myelodysplastic syndrome. The DNA reads as follows: TGCGCCAGCAGGAGGTCAGGTGTCGTGGATACGCAGTATTTT. The translation is CASRRSGVVDTQYF. The entire variable domain, with the stretches around the CDR3 drawn from the reference TRBV5-1 and TRBJ2-3 proteins, is KAGVTQTPRYLIKTRGQQVTLSCSPISGHRSVSWYQQTPGQGLQFLFEYFSETQRNKGNFPGRFSGRQFSNSRSEMNVSTLELGDSALYLCASRRSGVVDTQYFGPGTRLTVL.